This entry lists 32 T cell receptor beta chains sequenced from one sample in a study of blood T cell repertoires in COVID-19. Sequencing used immunoSEQ multiplex PCR; TCRdb keeps in-frame clones, though not all of them. This repertoire shows around 250,000 clones, 85% to 90% found once; its top ten account for approximately 1.5%. The sequenced sample was PBMCs or T cells enriched from blood (not recorded which). These receptors all come from a woman between 50 and 59 years old who had recovered from COVID-19.

The chain couples TRBV2 to TRBJ2-5, with D tentatively TRBD1 (6 bases). Trimming took 5 bases from V and 7 from J, leaving 11 bases between them. CDR3 length equals 12 residues. Germline loops: CDR1 SNHLY, CDR2 FYNNEI. The CDR3 reads CASSFAQGTQYF. CDR3 in DNA: TGTGCCAGCAGTTTTGCACAGGGGACCCAGTACTTC.

The chain combines TRBV5-4 with TRBJ1-2; possible D gene TRBD1, 5 bases. The CDR3 covers 13 residues. V was trimmed by 4 bases and J by 5 bases, leaving 12 bases between them. CDR1 is SGHNT and CDR2 is YYREEE in the germline V gene (reference sequence). The CDR3 region has the DNA TGTGCCAGCAGCCTGGACGGACAATATGGCTACACCTTC. Translating gives CASSLDGQYGYTF.

This clone was observed a single time. This chain joins TRBV5-5 and TRBJ1-3; D ambiguous. From germline, CDR1 is SGHKS and CDR2 YYEKEE (reference sequence). The CDR3 extends over 16 amino acids. The V end was cut by 0 bases, the J end by 0 bases, with 10 bases between. The CDR3 reads CASSLEFRYSGNTIYF. CDR3 nucleotide sequence: TGTGCCAGCAGCTTGGAGTTCCGGTACTCTGGAAACACCATATATTTT.

The genes are TRBV29-1 and TRBJ1-2, with TRBD1 matching 7 bases. Trimming cost V 4 bases and J 5 bases; bases outside gene matches: 4. This CDR3 spans 12 amino acids. Per the germline V gene, CDR1 is SQVTM and CDR2 is ANQGSEA. The CDR3 DNA is TGCAGCGTTGCCCACAGGGGATATGGCTACACCTTC. This sequence encodes CSVAHRGYGYTF.

This chain uses TRBV28 with TRBJ1-1, with D maybe TRBD1 (5 bases). The V end was cut by 4 bases, the J end by 10 bases, with 16 bases between. CDR1 is MDHEN and CDR2 is SYDVKM in the germline V gene. This CDR3 contains 13 residues. The CDR3 sequence is CASSSGPLRRAFF. In DNA, the CDR3 is TGTGCCAGCAGTTCAGGGCCCCTAAGACGAGCTTTCTTT.

The J gene is TRBJ2-6, the V gene TRBV5-1; unclear D gene. This CDR3 comprises 15 residues. V lost 3 bases, J lost 2 bases, and 9 bases lay in between. Germline V gene sequence: CDR1 SGHRS, CDR2 YFSETQ. The CDR3 loop reads CASSSGFPGANVLTF. The CDR3 DNA sequence: TGCGCCAGCAGCTCCGGGTTCCCTGGGGCCAACGTCCTGACTTTC.

V usage is TRBV29-1 and J usage is TRBJ1-1; D might be TRBD1 (6 bases). The CDR3 consists of 14 residues. V lost 3 bases and J 3 bases, leaving 14 bases between the germline ends. Germline CDR1 SQVTM, CDR2 ANQGSEA. The CDR3 region has the DNA TGCAGCGTTGATAGGGGGGGGATAGACACTGAAGCTTTCTTT. Its translation is CSVDRGGIDTEAFF.

The rearrangement joins TRBV7-9 to TRBJ2-2; TRBD1 is a possible D gene (6 bases). V lost 7 bases and J lost 1, with 10 bases in between. Germline V CDR1 and CDR2: SEHNR, FQNEAQ (reference sequence). This CDR3 has 14 residues. This chain's CDR3 is CASTGTRNTGELFF. The CDR3 nucleotides are TGTGCCAGCACCGGGACAAGGAACACCGGGGAGCTGTTTTTT.

The V gene is TRBV3-1 (or the pseudogene TRBV3-2), the J gene TRBJ2-6; D call uncertain. V lost 0 bases to trimming and J lost 2 bases, with 11 bases between them. The germline V gene encodes CDR1 LGHDT and CDR2 YNNKEL (reference sequence). The CDR3 is 17 residues long. The DNA of the CDR3 is TGTGCCAGCAGCCAAGAGGCGGTAACCGCTGGGGCCAACGTCCTGACTTTC. The encoded protein is CASSQEAVTAGANVLTF.

This chain joins TRBV21-1 and TRBJ1-5; the table calls TRBD1, which could not be checked here. TRBV21-1 is a documented pseudogene. This CDR3 is built from 19 residues. CDR3 coding DNA: TGTGCCAGCAGCAAAAAACTCCCAGACAAAGCCTATAGCAATCAGCCCCAGCATTTT. It encodes CASSKKLPDKAYSNQPQHF.

The V call is TRBV27, the J call TRBJ2-5, with TRBD2 matching over 9 bases. From germline, CDR1 is MNHEY and CDR2 SMNVEV (reference sequence). This CDR3 comprises 15 residues. The J segment lost 5 bases and the V segment lost 4 bases, leaving 8 bases of the junction unmatched. In DNA, the CDR3 is TGTGCCAGCAGTTCCATAGCGGGAGTGAAGGAGACCCAGTACTTC. The encoded protein is CASSSIAGVKETQYF.

The chain uses TRBV7-9 and TRBJ1-4, with 7 bases that match TRBD1. The CDR3 is made up of 15 amino acids. With 3 bases clipped from V and 4 bases from J, the junction kept 5 bases outside the gene matches. Germline loops: CDR1 SEHNR, CDR2 FQNEAQ (reference sequence). CDR3 amino acids: CASSFEGTVNEKLFF. The CDR3 DNA follows: TGTGCCAGCAGCTTTGAAGGGACAGTTAATGAAAAACTGTTTTTT. Full variable domain (rest looked up from reference TRBV7-9 and TRBJ1-4): DTGVSQNPRHKITKRGQNVTFRCDPISEHNRLYWYRQTLGQGPEFLTYFQNEAQLEKSRLLSDRFSAERPKGSFSTLEIQRTEQGDSAMYLCASSFEGTVNEKLFFGSGTQLSVL.

The chain uses TRBV4-1 and TRBJ1-3; D unresolved. The CDR3 runs to 17 residues. The V end was cut by 4 bases, the J end by 0 bases, with 16 bases between. Germline CDR1 is MGHRA and CDR2 is YSYEKL. The CDR3 DNA is TGCGCCAGCAGCCGAGGTGGAATGGTGAGCTCTGGAAACACCATATATTTT. This gives the protein CASSRGGMVSSGNTIYF.

The gene calls are TRBV11-3 and TRBJ2-4, with 9 bases lining up with TRBD1. This CDR3 has 15 amino acids. Per germline, CDR1 SGHNT and CDR2 YENEEA. With V trimmed by 5 bases and J by 5 bases, 7 bases remained unmatched. The CDR3 reads CASSQTGGTENIQYF. The CDR3 DNA follows: TGTGCCAGCAGCCAAACAGGGGGCACCGAAAACATTCAGTACTTC.

V gene TRBV28 combines with J gene TRBJ1-2, with D possibly matching TRBD1 (6 bases). Germline CDR1 is MDHEN and CDR2 is SYDVKM. This CDR3 spans 14 amino acids. V was cut by 3 bases and J by 8 bases, with 16 bases left in between. The CDR3, as DNA: TGTGCCAGCAGTTTTCTGGACAGCTCATACGGCTACACCTTC. Its protein is CASSFLDSSYGYTF.

The chain combines TRBV2 with TRBJ1-5, with D hard to call. CDR1 and CDR2 from the germline V gene are SNHLY and FYNNEI. The CDR3 sequence is 12 residues long. V was trimmed by 8 bases and J by 7 bases, leaving 12 bases between them. CDR3 loop: CASLEPGQPQHF. The CDR3 DNA reads as TGTGCCAGCCTAGAACCCGGGCAGCCCCAGCATTTT.

This clone was seen a single time. The chain joins TRBV3-1 (or the pseudogene TRBV3-2) to TRBJ2-2; the D is unclear. This CDR3 is 15 amino acids long. The V end lost 4 bases, the J end lost 4 bases, and 13 bases lay between the germline ends. Germline values: CDR1 LGHDT, CDR2 YNNKEL (reference sequence). The CDR3 reads CASSRDGSGTGELFF. For the CDR3, the DNA is TGTGCCAGCAGCCGCGACGGTTCAGGCACCGGGGAGCTGTTTTTT.

This chain uses TRBV10-3 with TRBJ2-7; 10 nucleotides match TRBD1. This CDR3 is 14 amino acids long. Per the germline V gene, CDR1 is ENHRY and CDR2 is SYGVKD. Trimming removed 6 bases from V and 6 bases from J; junction bases left unmatched: 8. The CDR3 is CAIRSRQGAGEQYF. In nucleotides, the CDR3 is TGTGCCATCAGAAGCCGACAGGGGGCTGGCGAGCAGTACTTC.

In this sample, this clone turned up a few times. The V call is TRBV6-5, the J call TRBJ2-3, with D perhaps TRBD1 (6 bases). Germline V gene sequence: CDR1 MNHEY, CDR2 SVGAGI. This CDR3 region has 14 residues. Trimming took off 0 bases at V and 11 bases at J, with 15 bases between the two ends. The CDR3 sequence is CASSYSNRVSKQYF. The CDR3, as DNA: TGTGCCAGCAGTTACTCGAACAGGGTGTCCAAGCAGTATTTT.

The V gene is TRBV6-6, the J gene TRBJ2-6; tentative D call: TRBD2 (5 bases). Germline V gives CDR1 MNHNY, CDR2 SVGAGI (reference sequence). The CDR3 covers 13 residues. The ends were cut back, 11 bases at V and 0 bases at J, with 8 bases in the middle. CDR3 region: CAGSVSGANVLTF. CDR3 sequence (DNA): TGTGCCGGGAGTGTCTCTGGGGCCAACGTCCTGACTTTC.

The CDR3 sequence is CASSFSTSLEQFF. CDR3 DNA: TGTGCCAGCAGCTTCTCGACTAGCCTCGAGCAGTTCTTC. The genes are TRBV11-3 and TRBJ2-1; TRBD2 agrees at 7 bases. This CDR3 contains 13 residues. CDR1 SGHNT and CDR2 YENEEA come from the germline V gene. Trimming took 3 bases from V and 10 from J; bases not matched to a gene: 6.

The chain links TRBV4-3 to TRBJ2-3; weak D call: TRBD2 (6 bases). From germline, CDR1 is LGHNA and CDR2 YSLEER. The CDR3 has 16 residues. V lost 2 bases and J lost 0, with 12 bases in between. The CDR3 is CASSQTPGASTDTQYF. CDR3 sequence (DNA): TGCGCCAGCAGCCAAACCCCGGGAGCTAGCACAGATACGCAGTATTTT.

The chain links TRBV7-3 to TRBJ2-5; D might be TRBD1 (5 bases). The V end lost 1 base, the J end lost 4 bases, and 7 bases lay between the germline ends. CDR3 length: 13 amino acids. Germline CDR1 is SGHTA and CDR2 is FQGTGA. The CDR3 sequence: CASSLRRGETQYF. The CDR3 nucleotides are TGTGCCAGCAGCTTAAGAAGGGGAGAGACCCAGTACTTC.

V usage is TRBV11-2 and J usage is TRBJ1-2; TRBD1 is a possible D gene (6 bases). The CDR3 sequence is 14 residues long. V was cut by 5 bases and J by 3 bases, with 13 bases left in between. Per germline, CDR1 SGHAT and CDR2 FQNNGV. DNA for the CDR3: TGTGCCAGCAGCCCAGGACAGTGGGACTATGGCTACACCTTC. As protein: CASSPGQWDYGYTF.

This clone was seen more than once but under ten times. The chain joins TRBV7-9 to TRBJ2-7, with 10 bases that match TRBD1. Germline trimming cut 5 bases from V and 3 bases from J; bases unmatched to any gene: 7. Per germline, CDR1 SEHNR and CDR2 FQNEAQ (reference sequence). This CDR3 has 15 amino acids. DNA for the CDR3: TGTGCCAGCAGCCCGGGACAGGGGACTGGCTACGAGCAGTACTTC. Its translation is CASSPGQGTGYEQYF.

The chain employs TRBV19 and TRBJ2-1; 10 nucleotides line up with TRBD2. The CDR3 runs to 17 residues. Losses at the gene ends were 7 bases for V and 2 bases for J; bases not matched to a gene: 11. Germline lookup yields CDR1 LNHDA and CDR2 SQIVND (reference sequence). CDR3 region: CASTPSGSSLTYNEQFF. As DNA, the CDR3 is TGTGCCAGTACCCCTAGCGGGAGTTCCCTCACCTACAATGAGCAGTTCTTC.

V is TRBV6-5 and J is TRBJ2-5; 10 bases are a match to TRBD2. V dropped 4 bases and J dropped 2; count of bases not matched to a gene: 7. Germline loops: CDR1 MNHEY, CDR2 SVGAGI. The CDR3 is 16 amino acids. CDR3 in amino acids: CASSWASGGRQETQYF. The CDR3 region has the DNA TGTGCCAGCAGTTGGGCTAGCGGGGGCCGTCAAGAGACCCAGTACTTC.

V gene TRBV10-3 combines with J gene TRBJ2-7, with D possibly TRBD1 on 8 matching bases. Germline CDR1 ENHRY, CDR2 SYGVKD. CDR3 length: 14 amino acids. Between the trimmed V and J ends, which lost 7 bases and 5 bases, there was a span of 18 bases. This CDR3 is CAINDRGGVDEQYF. DNA of the CDR3: TGTGCCATCAATGACAGGGGAGGGGTGGACGAGCAGTACTTC.

This clone occurred a few times. The genes are TRBV2 and TRBJ1-1; D remains unclear. Germline assignment: CDR1 SNHLY and CDR2 FYNNEI. This CDR3 is 13 amino acids long. V lost 7 bases and J 7 bases, leaving 16 bases between the germline ends. The CDR3 DNA reads TGTGCCAGCACGCAGGACCACCGGGGTGAAGCTTTCTTT. This codes for CASTQDHRGEAFF.

The genes are TRBV6-2 or TRBV6-3 and TRBJ1-5; no firm D call. V was clipped by 6 bases and J by 4 bases, with 10 bases between them. Germline CDR1 MNHEY, CDR2 SVGEGT. This CDR3 comprises 13 residues. For the CDR3, the DNA is TGTGCCAGCAGCAAAACAGAGAATCAGCCCCAGCATTTT. This translates into CASSKTENQPQHF.

The chain links TRBV9 to TRBJ2-1, with TRBD2 matching over 11 bases. This CDR3 region has 15 residues. V dropped 3 bases and J dropped 3; count of bases not matched to a gene: 2. Germline CDR1 reads SGDLS; CDR2 reads YYNGEE. CDR3 nucleotide sequence: TGTGCCAGCAGCGCGACTAGCGGGAACTACAATGAGCAGTTCTTC. This gives the protein CASSATSGNYNEQFF.

This chain joins TRBV5-1 and TRBJ2-1; 11 nucleotides match TRBD2. The CDR3 sequence is 16 residues long. The germline V gene encodes CDR1 SGHRS and CDR2 YFSETQ. V lost 0 bases to trimming and J lost 10 bases; unmatched junction nucleotides: 9. The chain's CDR3 is CASSLGLAGGFLEQFF. In nucleotides, the CDR3 is TGCGCCAGCAGCTTGGGGCTAGCGGGAGGTTTTTTGGAGCAGTTCTTC.